This TCR beta chain was found in a study of shared clonotypes between healthy human individuals. Data came from immunoSEQ multiplex PCR; TCRdb stores just in-frame clones and leaves some out. The top ten hold about 1.5% of the sample, which has some 1 million clones, about 75% seen once. V shed 4 bases, J shed 3 bases, and the junction held 8 bases outside the gene matches. Germline lookup yields CDR1 SGDLS and CDR2 YYNGEE. The CDR3 spans 15 residues. The chain links TRBV9 to TRBJ2-3; 7 positions agree with TRBD2. The receptor's source is a man between 18 and 35 years old in good health. The sample comprised memory CD4+ T cells sorted from blood. Described subset: CD45RA-negative fraction. The CDR3 spells CASSRKSSGTDTQYF. For the CDR3, the DNA is TGTGCCAGCAGCCGCAAGAGTAGCGGGACAGATACGCAGTATTTT.